This T cell receptor beta chain was recovered during a study of shared T cell receptors in the human thymus. Method: immunoSEQ multiplex PCR; TCRdb's copy keeps in-frame clones and lacks some. The repertoire holds hundreds of thousands of clones, with approximately 89% as singletons. Germline trimming cut 3 bases from V and 3 bases from J; bases unmatched to any gene: 5. The CDR3 sequence is 15 residues long. The germline CDR1 and CDR2 sequences are SGHDN and FVKESK. These sequences were also reported in another study, on human thymus T cells.

Sequenced input: thymocytes. This clonotype originated in a boy under two years old with a congenital heart defect. This chain links TRBV14 with TRBJ2-3; TRBD2 matches at 8 bases. Here the CDR3 reads CASSQGGRRTDTQYF. DNA of the CDR3: TGTGCCAGCAGCCAGGGCGGGAGGAGAACAGATACGCAGTATTTT.